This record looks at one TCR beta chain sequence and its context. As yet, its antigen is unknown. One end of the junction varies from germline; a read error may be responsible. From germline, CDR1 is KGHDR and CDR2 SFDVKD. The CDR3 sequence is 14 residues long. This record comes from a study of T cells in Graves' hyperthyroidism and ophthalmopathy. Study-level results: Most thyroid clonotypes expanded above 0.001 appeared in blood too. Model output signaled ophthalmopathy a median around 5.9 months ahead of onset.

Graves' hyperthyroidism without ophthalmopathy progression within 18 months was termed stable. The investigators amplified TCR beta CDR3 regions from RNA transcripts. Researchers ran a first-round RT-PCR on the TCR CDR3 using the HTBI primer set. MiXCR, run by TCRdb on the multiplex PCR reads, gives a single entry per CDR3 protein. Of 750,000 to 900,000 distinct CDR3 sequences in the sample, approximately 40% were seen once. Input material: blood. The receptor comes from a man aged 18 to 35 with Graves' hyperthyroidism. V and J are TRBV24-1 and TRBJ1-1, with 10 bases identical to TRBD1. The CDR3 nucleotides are TGTGCCAGCAGTAACGGACAGGGGGGGACTGAAGCTCTCTTT. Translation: CASSNGQGGTEALF.